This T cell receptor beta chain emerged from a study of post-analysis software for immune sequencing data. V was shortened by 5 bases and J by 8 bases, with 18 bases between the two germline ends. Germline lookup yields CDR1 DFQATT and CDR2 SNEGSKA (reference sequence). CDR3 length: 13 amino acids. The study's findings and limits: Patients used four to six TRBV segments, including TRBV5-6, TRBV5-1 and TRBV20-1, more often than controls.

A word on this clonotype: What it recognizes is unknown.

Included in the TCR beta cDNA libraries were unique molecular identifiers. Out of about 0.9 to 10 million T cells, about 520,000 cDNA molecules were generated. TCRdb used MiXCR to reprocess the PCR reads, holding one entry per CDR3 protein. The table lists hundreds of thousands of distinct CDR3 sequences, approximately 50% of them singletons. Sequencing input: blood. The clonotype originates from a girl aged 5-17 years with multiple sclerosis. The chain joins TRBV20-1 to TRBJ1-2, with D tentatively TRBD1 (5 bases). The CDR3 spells CSASPSQGGGYTF. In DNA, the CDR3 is TGCAGTGCTTCACCGTCCCAGGGAGGGGGCTACACCTTC.